The entry below describes one TCR beta chain. Its antigen remains unidentified. From germline, CDR1 is MGHRA and CDR2 YSYEKL. Between the trimmed V and J ends, which lost 2 bases and 7 bases, there was a span of 20 bases. The CDR3 has 16 amino acids. These data are taken from a study of cytotoxic CD8 clonotypes in ibrutinib-treated CLL. Study context: Productive templates per sample averaged roughly 270,000; productive rearrangements, 94,082. Whole-study findings and limits: Private clonotypes, not public ones, expanded at ibrutinib response.

The protocol was immunoSEQ multiplex PCR, while the TCRdb copy is restricted to in-frame clones and leaves out a portion. This sample has some 160,000 clones, with roughly 80% found just once. The rearrangement joins TRBV4-1 to TRBJ1-2; D call uncertain. Here the sequenced sample was PBMCs, taken after 12 months of ibrutinib treatment. This sequence was found in a human donor with chronic lymphocytic leukemia. CDR3 coding DNA: TGCGCCAGCAGCCAACCGGATAGGGATACGGGAAGTGGCTACACCTTC. Translating gives CASSQPDRDTGSGYTF.